These T cell receptor beta chains were read from a single sample in a study of identifying expanded T cells in peripheral blood. Method: immunoSEQ multiplex PCR; TCRdb's copy keeps in-frame clones and lacks some. This sample has under 150,000 clones, with more than 80% found just once. Sequencing was performed on blood. Every receptor here comes from a person between 18 and 70 years old in good health. The CDR3 runs from the conserved cysteine through the conserved F or W. Each record gives: J gene, clone size, D gene, V gene, CDR3 DNA, CDR3 protein. The D gene is left open where the match is weak. Some rows mark clone size as missing; the rest say once, few, many or name a class of expanded clone.

J: TRBJ1-2
size: NA
D: NA
V: TRBV5-1
DNA: TGCGCCAGCAGCCGGGACCCAGCTTCCTCGGGCTACACCTTC
CDR3: CASSRDPASSGYTF

J: TRBJ1-2
size: NA
D: NA
V: TRBV5-1
DNA: TGCGCCAGCAGCTTGGCCCAGGGGTTTAACTATGGCTACACCTTC
CDR3: CASSLAQGFNYGYTF

J: TRBJ2-3
size: NA
D: TRBD2
V: TRBV5-1
DNA: TGCGCCAGCAGCTTGTCTTTTCCCCTAGCGGGGGGTACAGATACGCAGTATTTT
CDR3: CASSLSFPLAGGTDTQYF

J: TRBJ1-2
size: NA
D: TRBD1
V: TRBV19
DNA: TGTGCCAGTAGTCCCCAGGGACAGGGGGCGCGGTATGGCTACACCTTC
CDR3: CASSPQGQGARYGYTF

J: TRBJ2-6
size: NA
D: TRBD2
V: TRBV7-6
DNA: TGTGCCAGCAGCCCGCGACTAGCAGGTGGGGCCAACGTCCTGACTTTC
CDR3: CASSPRLAGGANVLTF

J: TRBJ2-7
size: NA
D: NA
V: TRBV28
DNA: TGTGCCAGCAGTTCCAGGAGCCGAACCCTGTCCTACGAGCAGTACTTC
CDR3: CASSSRSRTLSYEQYF

J: TRBJ2-5
size: NA
D: NA
V: TRBV18
DNA: TGTGCCAGCTCACCACGGGAACTTCAAGAGACCCAGTACTTC
CDR3: CASSPRELQETQYF

J: TRBJ1-6
size: NA
D: NA
V: TRBV25-1
DNA: TGTGCCAGCAGTGACGGCTCCTATAATTCACCCCTCCACTTT
CDR3: CASSDGSYNSPLHF

J: TRBJ2-7
size: NA
D: NA
V: TRBV14
DNA: TGTGCCAGCAGCCAAGATGCCGATTCCCGCCGCGAGCAGTACTTC
CDR3: CASSQDADSRREQYF

J: TRBJ1-2
size: NA
D: NA
V: TRBV5-1
DNA: TGCGCCAGCAGGGTGGCTCAAGGCCGCGGGGTCTATGGCTACACCTTC
CDR3: CASRVAQGRGVYGYTF

J: TRBJ1-5
size: NA
D: NA
V: TRBV15
DNA: TGTGCCACCAGCATTCTAGTGGCTTCTAATCAGCCCCAGCATTTT
CDR3: CATSILVASNQPQHF

J: TRBJ2-1
size: NA
D: TRBD1
V: TRBV13
DNA: TGTGCCAGCAGCTTTAGGAGACAGGGTTACAATGAGCAGTTCTTC
CDR3: CASSFRRQGYNEQFF

J: TRBJ2-5
size: once
D: TRBD2
V: TRBV7-6
DNA: TGTGCCAGCAGCCTAGGACTAGCGGGGGATAGGAAGACCCAGTACTTC
CDR3: CASSLGLAGDRKTQYF

J: TRBJ2-1
size: NA
D: TRBD1
V: TRBV9
DNA: TGTGCCAGCAGCGTAGAGGGGACAGCCTACAATGAGCAGTTCTTC
CDR3: CASSVEGTAYNEQFF